This passage covers 7 T cell receptor beta chains from one sample sequenced in a study of cytomegalovirus exposure and HLA in healthy donors. Primers for the PCR totalled 60 Vbeta and 13 Jbeta. The method was immunoSEQ multiplex PCR; TCRdb's version includes in-frame clones alone and lacks a portion of them. Altogether approximately 90,000 clones are present, 65% to 80% being singletons, with the ten largest covering roughly 15%. The sample taken for sequencing was PBMCs. The source is a woman aged 45-65 years in good health and CMV-seropositive.

The genes are TRBV18 and TRBJ2-4, with D possibly TRBD2 on 6 matching bases. Trimming took 3 bases from V and 1 from J, leaving 13 bases between them. Germline CDR1 and CDR2: KGHSH and LQKENI. This CDR3 is 16 amino acids long. CDR3 DNA sequence: TGTGCCAGCTCACCGGAGGGCTGGGCGGCCAAAAACATTCAGTACTTC. It encodes CASSPEGWAAKNIQYF.

There are a few counts of this clone. The chain uses TRBV4-3 and TRBJ1-3, with unresolved D. From germline, CDR1 is LGHNA and CDR2 YSLEER. Trimming stripped 4 bases from V and 0 bases from J, with 13 bases between. The length of the CDR3 is 16 residues. CDR3 in DNA: TGCGCCAGCAGCCGAAGTTTGGGGAGCTCTGGAAACACCATATATTTT. It translates to CASSRSLGSSGNTIYF.

The rearrangement uses TRBV28 and TRBJ2-1; 11 positions agree with TRBD2. Germline CDR1 reads MDHEN; CDR2 reads SYDVKM. The V segment lost 5 bases and the J segment 7 bases; nucleotides outside the gene matches: 7. The CDR3 loop spans 15 amino acids. The CDR3 protein is CASSPRLAGRNEQFF. The CDR3 DNA reads as TGTGCCAGCAGTCCTAGACTAGCGGGACGAAATGAGCAGTTCTTC.

The chain uses TRBV6-5 and TRBJ1-6; D perhaps matches TRBD1 (6 bases). CDR1 and CDR2 (germline): MNHEY, SVGAGI. The CDR3 contains 16 residues. With 3 bases removed from V and 7 bases from J, the gap between germline ends came to 16 bases. In DNA, the CDR3 is TGTGCCAGCAGTTATGGTCGGTTCAGGGGAAATTCACCCCTCCACTTT. It specifies CASSYGRFRGNSPLHF.

The chain links TRBV28 to TRBJ2-7; D gene uncertain. Trimming removed 3 bases from V and 3 bases from J, with 6 bases in between. CDR1 MDHEN and CDR2 SYDVKM come from the germline V gene. CDR3 length: 12 residues. The CDR3 nucleotides are TGTGCCAGCAGTTTGTCGTACTACGAGCAGTACTTC. Its translation: CASSLSYYEQYF.

On this clone itself: Other nucleotide sequences in the sample specify the same CDR3. The rearrangement links TRBV28 to TRBJ2-3; TRBD1 matches 12 bases. Unmatched junction bases numbered 8, after V lost 2 bases and J lost 2 bases. CDR3 length: 18 residues. CDR1 and CDR2 (germline): MDHEN, SYDVKM. CDR3 sequence (DNA): TGTGCCAGCAGTTTAGAAGCTGGGACAGGGGGCGTCACAGATACGCAGTATTTT. Its translation: CASSLEAGTGGVTDTQYF.

This clone was seen more than once but under ten times. The chain employs TRBV11-1 and TRBJ2-7; D is possibly TRBD1 (8 bases). The CDR3 contains 19 residues. Germline loops: CDR1 SGHAT, CDR2 FQDESV (reference sequence). Trimming removed 5 bases at V and 5 bases at J, with 31 bases between. CDR3 DNA: TGTGCCAGCAGCCCCCCTTGGCAGGGGGCCGGGGGAGGGCCTCACGAGCAGTACTTC. Translated, it gives CASSPPWQGAGGGPHEQYF.